One and the same sample provided the 21 T cell receptor beta chains below, sequenced in a study of cytomegalovirus exposure and HLA in healthy donors. PCR involved 60 Vbeta and 13 Jbeta primers. Sequencing used immunoSEQ multiplex PCR; TCRdb keeps in-frame clones, though not all of them. The data show 150,000 to 200,000 clones, about 80% seen once. Material: PBMCs. These TCRs come from a woman between 40 and 55 years old in good health and CMV-seronegative.

This clone was recorded a few times. The chain is built from TRBV5-1 and TRBJ2-1, with D maybe TRBD2 (5 bases). In germline, CDR1 is SGHRS, CDR2 YFSETQ. Trimming cost V 0 bases and J 6 bases, with 10 bases left between them. The length of the CDR3 is 14 residues. The CDR3 loop reads CASSLAPGINEQFF. CDR3 nucleotides: TGCGCCAGCAGCTTGGCTCCGGGGATCAATGAGCAGTTCTTC.

The chain has TRBV27 and TRBJ2-5, with D maybe TRBD1 (6 bases). Deletions cut 5 bases from V and 5 bases from J, with 21 bases between. Germline V gene sequence: CDR1 MNHEY, CDR2 SMNVEV (reference sequence). The CDR3 spans 16 residues. DNA of the CDR3: TGTGCCAGCAGTAATCGGGCAGGGGCTAGCCGGGAGACCCAGTACTTC. This codes for CASSNRAGASRETQYF.

This clone was detected a few times. J is TRBJ2-2 and V is TRBV2; no clear D. The CDR3 runs 14 residues. The ends were cut back, 7 bases at V and 1 base at J, with 10 bases in the middle. Germline V gene lookup returns CDR1 SNHLY and CDR2 FYNNEI. The CDR3: CASNEVGNTGELFF. As DNA, the CDR3 is TGTGCCAGCAACGAGGTCGGGAACACCGGGGAGCTGTTTTTT.

The table lists this clone with a few counts. The chain links TRBV7-2 to TRBJ1-1; D unresolved. Germline lookup yields CDR1 SGHTA and CDR2 FQGNSA. Trimming removed 4 bases from V and 7 bases from J, with 13 bases in between. CDR3 length equals 13 residues. This chain's CDR3 is CASSSQEVSEAFF. CDR3 DNA: TGTGCCAGCAGCTCACAAGAAGTCAGTGAAGCTTTCTTT.

The chain joins TRBV5-4 to TRBJ2-5; D unclear. Trimming removed 2 bases from V and 4 bases from J, with 6 bases in between. CDR3 length: 12 amino acids. Per the germline V gene, CDR1 is SGHNT and CDR2 is YYREEE (reference sequence). CDR3 amino acids: CASSFSGETQYF. The CDR3 DNA sequence: TGTGCCAGCAGCTTCTCAGGAGAGACCCAGTACTTC. The full variable domain, rest sourced from reference TRBV5-4 and TRBJ2-5, is ETGVTQSPTHLIKTRGQQVTLRCSSQSGHNTVSWYQQALGQGPQFIFQYYREEENGRGNFPPRFSGLQFPNYSSELNVNALELDDSALYLCASSFSGETQYFGPGTRLLVL.

This clone was picked up a small number of times. V is TRBV5-6 and J is TRBJ2-3; 12 nucleotides line up with TRBD2. This CDR3 contains 15 residues. V trimming: 4 bases; J trimming: 0 bases; junction bases outside the gene matches: 0. Germline lookup yields CDR1 SGHDT and CDR2 YYEEEE. CDR3 sequence (DNA): TGTGCCAGCAGCGGGACTAGCGGGAGCACAGATACGCAGTATTTT. It codes for CASSGTSGSTDTQYF.

In its sample, this clone was seen a few times. Its ends do not fully match the called genes, so a read error is possible. The chain recombines TRBV7-9 with TRBJ2-5; D may be TRBD1 (5 bases). This CDR3 has 12 residues. Germline values: CDR1 SEHNR, CDR2 FQNEAQ (reference sequence). The CDR3 sequence: CSSCQGSETQYF. DNA for the CDR3: TGTTCCAGCTGCCAGGGTTCAGAGACCCAGTACTTC.

This chain uses TRBV9 with TRBJ2-1; 7 bases map to TRBD2. The CDR3 spans 16 residues. Germline V gene lookup returns CDR1 SGDLS and CDR2 YYNGEE. With 3 bases clipped from V and 0 bases from J, the junction kept 6 bases outside the gene matches. CDR3 region: CASSAPSGPSYNEQFF. CDR3 bases: TGTGCCAGCAGCGCTCCTAGCGGTCCCTCCTACAATGAGCAGTTCTTC.

The J gene is TRBJ2-1, the V gene TRBV30; D is ambiguous. The CDR3 length is 12 residues. V was shortened by 4 bases and J by 2 bases, with 6 bases between the two germline ends. Germline V gene data show CDR1 as GTSNPN and CDR2 as SVGIG (reference sequence). Written as DNA, the CDR3 is TGTGCCTGGACGGTACCCTACAATGAGCAGTTCTTC. Protein sequence: CAWTVPYNEQFF.

The V gene is TRBV19, the J gene TRBJ1-5, with 7 bases lining up with TRBD1. Per the germline V gene, CDR1 is LNHDA and CDR2 is SQIVND (reference sequence). V shed 8 bases and J 4 bases; nucleotides not matched to a gene: 8. The CDR3 totals 14 residues. CDR3 in amino acids: CASGWAGGNQPQHF. DNA of the CDR3: TGTGCCAGTGGGTGGGCAGGGGGAAATCAGCCCCAGCATTTT. The full variable domain, in which reference TRBV19 and TRBJ1-5 provide the parts outside the CDR3, is DGGITQSPKYLFRKEGQNVTLSCEQNLNHDAMYWYRQDPGQGLRLIYYSQIVNDFQKGDIAEGYSVSREKKESFPLTVTSAQKNPTAFYLCASGWAGGNQPQHFGDGTRLSIL.

This clone showed up just a few times. The V call is TRBV19, the J call TRBJ1-2, with 7 bases that match TRBD1. This CDR3 spans 17 amino acids. With 4 bases clipped from V and 1 base from J, the junction kept 12 bases outside the gene matches. CDR1 and CDR2 (germline): LNHDA, SQIVND (reference sequence). CDR3 residues: CASSRNRDSAFNYGYTF. The CDR3 DNA is TGTGCCAGTAGTAGGAACCGGGACAGCGCGTTTAACTATGGCTACACCTTC.

The V and J genes are TRBV19 and TRBJ1-1; D perhaps matches TRBD1 (6 bases). Trimming removed 4 bases from V and 3 bases from J, with 12 bases in between. The CDR3 consists of 14 residues. The germline V gene has CDR1 LNHDA and CDR2 SQIVND (reference sequence). The CDR3 nucleotides are TGTGCCAGTAGTAATCGGGGGGCAGACACTGAAGCTTTCTTT. Its protein is CASSNRGADTEAFF.

The table lists this clone with a count of one. V and J are TRBV6-6 and TRBJ2-7, with a weak D call TRBD2 (5 bases). V lost 3 bases, J lost 6 bases, and 12 bases lay in between. This CDR3 spans 13 amino acids. CDR1 MNHNY and CDR2 SVGAGI come from the germline V gene (reference sequence). CDR3: CASSYSGGGEQYF. In DNA form, the CDR3 reads TGTGCCAGCAGTTATTCCGGAGGAGGCGAGCAGTACTTC.

The chain combines TRBV5-1 with TRBJ2-1, with 8 bases identical to TRBD2. CDR3 size: 15 residues. Losses at the gene ends were 4 bases for V and 7 bases for J; bases not matched to a gene: 10. Germline loops: CDR1 SGHRS, CDR2 YFSETQ. As DNA, the CDR3 is TGCGCCAGCAGCGTTATCCCGGGACTAGGAAATGAGCAGTTCTTC. The encoded protein is CASSVIPGLGNEQFF. Variable domain in full (rest from reference TRBV5-1 and TRBJ2-1): KAGVTQTPRYLIKTRGQQVTLSCSPISGHRSVSWYQQTPGQGLQFLFEYFSETQRNKGNFPGRFSGRQFSNSRSEMNVSTLELGDSALYLCASSVIPGLGNEQFFGPGTRLTVL.

This clone was observed a single time. Without the conserved terminal phenylalanine or tryptophan, this CDR3 likely stems from a read error. This chain links TRBV5-1 with TRBJ1-1; D unresolved. V lost 2 bases and J lost 1, with 9 bases in between. CDR3 length equals 14 residues. Germline V gives CDR1 SGHRS, CDR2 YFSETQ. CDR3 nucleotides: TGCGCCAGCAGCTTCGGGAGAGAGAACACTGAAGCTTTCTCT. As protein: CASSFGRENTEAFS.

The V gene is TRBV29-1, the J gene TRBJ2-7; possibly TRBD1 for D (6 bases). The ends were cut back, 7 bases at V and 2 bases at J, with 18 bases in the middle. This CDR3 contains 14 residues. The V gene's germline CDR1 is SQVTM and CDR2 ANQGSEA. Written as DNA, the CDR3 is TGCAGCGCCCAAAGACAGGACAGACCCTACGAGCAGTACTTC. Its translation: CSAQRQDRPYEQYF.

The chain joins TRBV6-1 to TRBJ2-3; the D gene is possibly TRBD2 (6 bases). Between the trimmed V and J ends, which lost 3 bases and 1 base, there was a span of 11 bases. The germline CDR1 and CDR2 sequences are MNHNS and SASEGT. CDR3 length: 15 residues. DNA of the CDR3: TGTGCCAGCAGTGAGGGCGGGATGGGCACAGATACGCAGTATTTT. It is translated as CASSEGGMGTDTQYF.

V gene TRBV6-5 combines with J gene TRBJ2-7; 9 positions match TRBD1. V shed 6 bases, J shed 2 bases, and the junction held 5 bases outside the gene matches. CDR3 length equals 14 residues. CDR1 is MNHEY and CDR2 is SVGAGI in the germline V gene. In DNA form, the CDR3 reads TGTGCCAGCAGGGACAGGGGTATCACCTACGAGCAGTACTTC. Translated: CASRDRGITYEQYF.

The chain carries TRBV7-3 and TRBJ1-2; TRBD1 matches 7 bases. Germline loops: CDR1 SGHTA, CDR2 FQGTGA. The CDR3 covers 14 residues. The junction had 8 bases not matched to a gene; V was cut back by 5 bases and J by 5 bases. The chain's CDR3 is CASSKTGTSYGYTF. The CDR3 nucleotides read TGTGCCAGCAGCAAGACAGGGACTTCATATGGCTACACCTTC.

The chain combines TRBV27 with TRBJ1-2; D is possibly TRBD1 (6 bases). V gave up 2 bases and J gave up 2 bases, with 12 bases separating them. Per the germline V gene, CDR1 is MNHEY and CDR2 is SMNVEV (reference sequence). This CDR3 contains 15 residues. The CDR3 DNA reads TGTGCCAGCAGTTTAGGGGGGGCGAGCAACTATGGCTACACCTTC. Translated, it gives CASSLGGASNYGYTF.

This chain links TRBV27 with TRBJ2-1; no clear D. V dropped 2 bases and J dropped 0 bases, with 14 bases sitting between them. Germline V lookup: CDR1 MNHEY, CDR2 SMNVEV (reference sequence). This CDR3 has 17 residues. For the CDR3, the DNA is TGTGCCAGCAGTTTACGTTTAGCCGCTAGCTCCTACAATGAGCAGTTCTTC. It encodes CASSLRLAASSYNEQFF.